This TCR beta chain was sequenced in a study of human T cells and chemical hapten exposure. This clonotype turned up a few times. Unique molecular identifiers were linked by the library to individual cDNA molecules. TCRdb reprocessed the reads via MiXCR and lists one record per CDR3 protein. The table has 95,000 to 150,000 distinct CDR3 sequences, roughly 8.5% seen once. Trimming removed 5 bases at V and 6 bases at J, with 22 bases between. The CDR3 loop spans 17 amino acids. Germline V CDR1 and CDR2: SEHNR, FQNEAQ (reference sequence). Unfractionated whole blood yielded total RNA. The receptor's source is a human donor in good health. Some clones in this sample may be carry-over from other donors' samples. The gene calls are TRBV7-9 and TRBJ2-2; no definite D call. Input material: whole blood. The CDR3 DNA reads TGTGCCAGCAGCCCCCCCACGGGCCAAAGCAGACCCGGGGAGCTGTTTTTT. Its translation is CASSPPTGQSRPGELFF.